The present entry profiles one T cell receptor beta chain with its context. This record belongs to a study of blood T cell repertoires in COVID-19. V shed 7 bases and J shed 4 bases, with 8 bases lying between them. CDR3 size: 12 residues. Germline lookup yields CDR1 MNHEY and CDR2 SVGAGI. The table came from immunoSEQ multiplex PCR; TCRdb's copy has only in-frame clones and leaves some out. The data contain around 140,000 clones, more than 70% of them singletons. Specimen: peripheral blood. V gene TRBV6-5 combines with J gene TRBJ1-5; D remains ambiguous. The sequence was collected from a woman aged 55-69 years with acute or convalescent COVID-19. CDR3 in amino acids: CASTTANQPQHF. DNA for the CDR3: TGTGCCAGCACTACAGCTAATCAGCCCCAGCATTTT.